This TCR beta chain originates from a study of blood T cell repertoires in COVID-19. Study summary: Donors in the United States, Italy and Spain gave samples during acute or convalescent COVID-19.

The study drew participants aged about 18 to 89 years from some 23 US areas. Participant-reported clinical history was the basis for cohort assignment. CDR1 and CDR2 from the germline V gene are SGHDT and YYEEEE. The J segment lost 6 bases and the V segment lost 4 bases, leaving 1 base of the junction unmatched. CDR3 length equals 13 residues. Measured with immunoSEQ multiplex PCR; TCRdb has only the in-frame clones, and not every one. The repertoire holds around 450,000 clones, with about 85% as singletons. The receptor was isolated from a woman aged 18-29 years with acute COVID-19. The specimen was PBMCs or T cells enriched from blood (not recorded which). The chain is built from TRBV5-6 and TRBJ1-6; 7 bases match TRBD1. CDR3 sequence: CASSHRGNSPLHF. In DNA form, the CDR3 reads TGTGCCAGCAGCCACAGGGGTAATTCACCCCTCCACTTT.